Presented here are 20 T cell receptor beta chains from one specimen sequenced in a study of OX40 agonist ivuxolimab in advanced cancers. Produced via immunoSEQ multiplex PCR; TCRdb's table is partial and in-frame only. Among roughly 35,000 clones listed, just under 80% were seen once. The sequenced sample was CD4+ or CD8+ T cells sorted from blood, obtained in a trial of the OX40 agonist ivuxolimab. All receptors derive from an adult with an advanced solid tumor such as melanoma, head and neck, liver or kidney cancer.

The genes are TRBV28 and TRBJ1-2; possible D gene TRBD1, 6 bases. This CDR3 is 12 amino acids long. Germline V gives CDR1 MDHEN, CDR2 SYDVKM. V was cut by 7 bases and J by 7 bases, with 13 bases left in between. In DNA form, the CDR3 reads TGTGCCAGCACCCCCCCACAGGGTGGCTACACCTTC. Translating gives CASTPPQGGYTF.

The rearrangement links TRBV7-2 to TRBJ1-1; possible D gene TRBD1, 5 bases. Germline V gene lookup returns CDR1 SGHTA and CDR2 FQGNSA. The CDR3 sequence is 14 residues long. Between the trimmed V and J ends, which lost 5 bases and 4 bases, there was a span of 14 bases. In DNA, the CDR3 is TGTGCCAGCAGCCCCCCCGGGGCGGTCACTGAAGCTTTCTTT. It is translated as CASSPPGAVTEAFF.

J is TRBJ1-6 and V is TRBV5-1; the match to TRBD1 covers 9 bases. This CDR3 has 16 amino acids. Trimming took 3 bases from V and 9 from J; bases not matched to a gene: 10. Germline-derived CDR1 and CDR2 are SGHRS and YFSETQ. CDR3: CASSSAGTGYGSPLHF. CDR3 DNA: TGCGCCAGCAGCTCAGCCGGGACAGGGTACGGTTCACCCCTCCACTTT.

The rearrangement joins TRBV21-1 to TRBJ2-3; the table calls TRBD2, which could not be checked here. TRBV21-1 represents a pseudogene. The CDR3 extends over 16 amino acids. The chain's CDR3 is CASSKGRKGVGDTQYF. DNA of the CDR3: TGTGCCAGCAGCAAAGGGCGAAAGGGAGTAGGAGATACGCAGTATTTT.

The rearrangement uses TRBV7-3 and TRBJ2-1; 7 bases are shared with TRBD2. The CDR3 is made up of 15 amino acids. Germline trimming cut 0 bases from V and 6 bases from J; bases unmatched to any gene: 5. Germline-derived CDR1 and CDR2 are SGHTA and FQGTGA. The CDR3 region is CASSLTGGLGNEQFF. In nucleotides, the CDR3 is TGTGCCAGCAGCTTAACGGGAGGGCTGGGCAATGAGCAGTTCTTC.

This clone appeared a few times. This chain joins TRBV29-1 and TRBJ1-1; 7 bases fit TRBD1. The CDR3 consists of 14 residues. Germline V gives CDR1 SQVTM, CDR2 ANQGSEA. The V and J ends lost 6 bases and 5 bases, in that order; junction bases with no gene match: 12. CDR3 sequence reads: CSVPRTGLGTEAFF. The CDR3 bases are TGCAGCGTCCCTAGGACAGGACTGGGGACTGAAGCTTTCTTT.

This chain joins TRBV5-6 and TRBJ1-5, with 8 bases identical to TRBD1. Germline V gives CDR1 SGHDT, CDR2 YYEEEE. This CDR3 has 16 amino acids. The ends lost 0 bases at V and 0 bases at J; junction bases unmatched: 2. CDR3 in amino acids: CASSLGGQDSNQPQHF. CDR3 sequence (DNA): TGTGCCAGCAGCTTGGGGGGACAGGATAGCAATCAGCCCCAGCATTTT.

This chain uses TRBV14 with TRBJ1-1; 8 bases are shared with TRBD1. Trimming cost V 1 base and J 11 bases; bases outside gene matches: 6. This CDR3 comprises 13 residues. Germline CDR1 is SGHDN and CDR2 is FVKESK. The CDR3 DNA sequence: TGTGCCAGCAGCCAAGTAACAGGGGGGTACGCTTTCTTT. Its translation is CASSQVTGGYAFF.

The chain joins TRBV27 to TRBJ2-1; unclear D gene. The ends were cut back, 0 bases at V and 3 bases at J, with 15 bases in the middle. Germline-derived CDR1 and CDR2 are MNHEY and SMNVEV (reference sequence). This CDR3 comprises 17 residues. The CDR3 region has the DNA TGTGCCAGCAGTTTATCGGCTGTCACCTCGGGCTACAATGAGCAGTTCTTC. Translating gives CASSLSAVTSGYNEQFF.

The chain combines TRBV6-5 with TRBJ2-7; maybe TRBD1 (5 bases). V shed 8 bases and J shed 6 bases, with 14 bases lying between them. This CDR3 is 12 amino acids long. CDR1 MNHEY and CDR2 SVGAGI come from the germline V gene. Here the CDR3 reads CASGRQSSEQYF. CDR3 DNA sequence: TGTGCCAGCGGCCGACAGTCCAGCGAGCAGTACTTC.

The chain has TRBV27 and TRBJ1-2; D is unclear. Germline lookup yields CDR1 MNHEY and CDR2 SMNVEV (reference sequence). With 3 bases removed from V and 3 bases from J, the gap between germline ends came to 8 bases. CDR3 size: 13 residues. CDR3 sequence reads: CASSFLGDYGYTF. The CDR3 DNA reads TGTGCCAGCAGTTTCTTGGGAGACTATGGCTACACCTTC.

The chain joins TRBV7-3 to TRBJ1-2; 8 bases fit TRBD1. Unmatched junction bases numbered 6, after V lost 5 bases and J lost 4 bases. This CDR3 is 14 amino acids long. In germline, CDR1 is SGHTA, CDR2 FQGTGA. The CDR3 DNA sequence: TGTGCCAGCAGCGCGACAGGGGCCGGCTATGGCTACACCTTC. It yields the protein CASSATGAGYGYTF.

This clone has a handful of counts. The chain has TRBV10-2 and TRBJ2-7; D is unresolved. Per the germline V gene, CDR1 is WSHSY and CDR2 is SAAADI. The CDR3 has 13 amino acids. V was pared by 7 bases and J by 0 bases, with 10 bases between. The CDR3 DNA is TGCGCCAGCAAGGCGATTAGCTCCTACGAGCAGTACTTC. Encoded protein: CASKAISSYEQYF.

In DNA form, the CDR3 reads TGCGCCAGCAGCTTGATTAGCGGGGCCTACGAGCAGTACTTC. This codes for CASSLISGAYEQYF. The gene calls are TRBV5-1 and TRBJ2-7; 8 bases agree with TRBD2. The trim removed 1 base at V and 2 bases at J, leaving 2 bases unmatched. Germline lookup yields CDR1 SGHRS and CDR2 YFSETQ. CDR3 size: 14 residues.

The chain is built from TRBV7-9 and TRBJ1-1; D unresolved. Germline values: CDR1 SEHNR, CDR2 FQNEAQ (reference sequence). V was cut by 2 bases and J by 3 bases, with 4 bases left in between. The CDR3 has 12 amino acids. The CDR3 nucleotides read TGTGCCAGCAGCTTAATGGACACTGAAGCTTTCTTT. Translated: CASSLMDTEAFF.

The table lists this clone with a count of one. At one boundary the junction diverges from the germline segment, which might be a read error. Other DNA sequences in the sample encode the same CDR3. The chain links TRBV18 to TRBJ1-3; a weak D match, TRBD1 (5 bases). Germline V CDR1 and CDR2: KGHSH, LQKENI. CDR3 length: 15 amino acids. Written as DNA, the CDR3 is TGCGCCAGCTCACAACAGGAGGGGAATGGAAACACCATATATTTT. Protein sequence: CASSQQEGNGNTIYF. Full variable domain (remainder filled in from reference TRBV18 and TRBJ1-3): NAGVMQNPRHLVRRRGQEARLRCSPMKGHSHVYWYRQLPEEGLKFMVYLQKENIIDESGMPKERFSAEFPKEGPSILRIQQVVRGDSAAYFCASSQQEGNGNTIYFGEGSWLTVV.

V and J are TRBV15 and TRBJ2-5, with D tentatively TRBD1 or TRBD2 (5 bases each). The CDR3 covers 14 residues. CDR1 and CDR2 from the germline V gene are LNHNV and YYDKDF (reference sequence). The ends were cut back, 9 bases at V and 2 bases at J, with 16 bases in the middle. CDR3 residues: CATTRDGTQETQYF. The CDR3 DNA reads TGTGCCACAACCCGGGACGGAACTCAAGAGACCCAGTACTTC.

This chain joins TRBV4-1 and TRBJ2-7; D is unclear. V gave up 0 bases and J gave up 0 bases, with 12 bases separating them. The CDR3 has 16 amino acids. Germline values: CDR1 MGHRA, CDR2 YSYEKL. The CDR3 region is CASSQDESASSYEQYF. CDR3 nucleotides: TGCGCCAGCAGCCAAGATGAGTCCGCCAGCTCCTACGAGCAGTACTTC.

The rearrangement uses TRBV7-3 and TRBJ2-3, with D unresolved. CDR3 size: 15 residues. Germline CDR1 SGHTA, CDR2 FQGTGA. The V and J ends lost 5 bases and 2 bases respectively, with 14 bases between them. The CDR3 spells CASSTSGINTDTQYF. The CDR3 DNA sequence: TGTGCCAGCAGCACTTCCGGAATAAACACAGATACGCAGTATTTT. Looking up the rest from reference TRBV7-3 and TRBJ2-3 gives the full variable domain: GAGVSQTPSNKVTEKGKYVELRCDPISGHTALYWYRQSLGQGPEFLIYFQGTGAADDSGLPNDRFFAVRPEGSVSTLKIQRTERGDSAVYLCASSTSGINTDTQYFGPGTRLTVL.

This clone was found once. CDR3 protein: CASSLFSQAQGNEQFF. The CDR3 DNA sequence: TGTGCCAGCAGTTTATTTTCGCAGGCCCAGGGGAATGAGCAGTTCTTC. V usage is TRBV27 and J usage is TRBJ2-1, with D possibly matching TRBD1 (6 bases). Trimming cost V 1 base and J 7 bases, with 17 bases left between them. The CDR3 extends over 16 amino acids. Germline loops: CDR1 MNHEY, CDR2 SMNVEV (reference sequence).